Listed below are T cell receptor beta chains from one sample, sequenced in a study of lymphopenia after photon versus proton radiotherapy. The data were produced by immunoSEQ multiplex PCR, yet TCRdb's version contains in-frame clones alone and is incomplete. The sample contains about 42,000 clones, approximately 80% of which appear only once. Sample: peripheral blood, taken from a patient treated with proton-based radiotherapy. Every receptor here comes from a woman aged 70-85 years with pancreatic cancer. The CDR3 runs from the conserved cysteine through the conserved F or W. A D gene is named only where the DNA matches it firmly.

-	TRBV30	TRBJ2-7	CAWERISYEQYF
-	TRBV29-1	TRBJ2-2	CSVAEAKTNTGELFF
-	TRBV9	TRBJ2-7	CASSVDPGFGEQYF
TRBD1	TRBV7-6	TRBJ1-1	CASSLARGDLRNTEAFF
TRBD1	TRBV18	TRBJ1-2	CASSADRVGYTF
TRBD2	TRBV28	TRBJ2-7	CASSLLAGTYEQYF
-	TRBV30	TRBJ2-1	CAWEPGMKSNEQFF
TRBD2	TRBV19	TRBJ2-1	CASSARGGSSYNEQFF
TRBD1	TRBV9	TRBJ2-1	CASSPGTDNEQFF
TRBD2	TRBV18	TRBJ2-2	CASSPGTSGSYTGELFF
-	TRBV18	TRBJ1-3	CASSTGRNSGNTIYF
-	TRBV7-6	TRBJ2-6	CASSLAGAGANVLTF
TRBD1	TRBV9	TRBJ1-1	CASSVGRQGAAYTEAFF
TRBD1	TRBV4-2	TRBJ1-5	CASSPTGSDTWNQPQHF
TRBD2	TRBV20-1	TRBJ2-3	CSIAGADTQYF
-	TRBV5-4	TRBJ2-5	CASRFGFETQYF
TRBD1	TRBV11-1	TRBJ1-1	CASSFNGQGAAEAFF
TRBD2	TRBV6-5	TRBJ2-5	CASSYAAGGPQETQYF
TRBD2	TRBV5-1	TRBJ2-2	CASSLDEGGLNTGELFF
TRBD2	TRBV2	TRBJ2-7	CASLDGTSGSAYEQYF
-	TRBV28	TRBJ1-2	CASSSDRIYGYTF
-	TRBV25-1	TRBJ2-7	CASSPKGGAYEQYF